One and the same sample provided the 18 T cell receptor beta chains below, sequenced in a study of blood T cell repertoires in COVID-19. Generated by immunoSEQ multiplex PCR, the TCRdb table keeps only in-frame clones and is missing some. The table lists roughly 300,000 clones, about 83% of them singletons, with approximately 9% in the top ten. Source material: peripheral blood. These receptors were obtained from a woman aged 45-59 years who had recovered from COVID-19.

This chain links TRBV30 with TRBJ2-5; 8 bases are shared with TRBD1. With 3 bases clipped from V and 3 bases from J, the junction kept 6 bases outside the gene matches. Germline values: CDR1 GTSNPN, CDR2 SVGIG (reference sequence). The CDR3 has 14 amino acids. The CDR3 loop is CAWSDRGLKETQYF. Written as DNA, the CDR3 is TGTGCCTGGAGCGACAGGGGATTAAAAGAGACCCAGTACTTC.

V gene TRBV7-9 combines with J gene TRBJ2-2; 9 positions match TRBD1. Germline V gives CDR1 SEHNR, CDR2 FQNEAQ (reference sequence). This CDR3 has 16 residues. The junction had 4 bases not matched to a gene; V was cut back by 5 bases and J by 0 bases. The CDR3 DNA reads as TGTGCCAGCAGCGAAGACAGGGGGTCGAACACCGGGGAGCTGTTTTTT. It translates to CASSEDRGSNTGELFF.

With respect to this clone: At the DNA level, this CDR3 is encoded by other sequences in the same sample as well. The rearrangement links TRBV30 to TRBJ1-2, with 9 bases lining up with TRBD1. With 3 bases clipped from V and 4 bases from J, the junction kept 3 bases outside the gene matches. The germline CDR1 and CDR2 sequences are GTSNPN and SVGIG (reference sequence). This CDR3 has 13 amino acids. The CDR3 spells CAWRPGQGYGYTF. CDR3 DNA: TGTGCCTGGAGGCCGGGACAGGGCTATGGCTACACCTTC.

This chain joins TRBV27 and TRBJ2-6, with TRBD1 identical over 9 bases. V shed 1 base, J shed 5 bases, and the junction held 6 bases outside the gene matches. From germline, CDR1 is MNHEY and CDR2 SMNVEV (reference sequence). There are 17 residues in the CDR3. The CDR3 DNA reads TGTGCCAGCAGTTTATGGTACAGGGGGCCTTGGGCCAACGTCCTGACTTTC. It translates to CASSLWYRGPWANVLTF.

The chain uses TRBV9 and TRBJ2-1; 8 nucleotides line up with TRBD2. The CDR3 sequence is 13 residues long. J gave up 8 bases and V 2 bases, and 3 bases lay outside the gene matches. Germline-derived CDR1 and CDR2 are SGDLS and YYNGEE. The CDR3 DNA reads TGTGCCAGCAGCGTCGGGACTAGGCATGAGCAGTTCTTC. Encoded protein: CASSVGTRHEQFF.

The V call is TRBV27, the J call TRBJ2-1; TRBD2 aligns across 12 bases. Looked up from germline, CDR1 is MNHEY and CDR2 is SMNVEV (reference sequence). The V and J ends lost 7 bases and 5 bases, in that order; junction bases with no gene match: 3. The length of the CDR3 is 14 residues. The CDR3 bases are TGTGCCAGCACTACTAGCGGGGGGCACAATGAGCAGTTCTTC. It is translated as CASTTSGGHNEQFF.

The chain links TRBV4-3 to TRBJ2-3, with D maybe TRBD1 (5 bases). This CDR3 has 17 amino acids. Germline-derived CDR1 and CDR2 are LGHNA and YSLEER. V was trimmed by 0 bases and J by 4 bases, leaving 17 bases between them. The CDR3 protein is CASSQDPPVKGADTQYF. The CDR3 nucleotides are TGCGCCAGCAGCCAAGATCCCCCCGTTAAAGGGGCAGATACGCAGTATTTT.

The rearrangement uses TRBV19 and TRBJ1-3; D uncertain. The V gene's germline CDR1 is LNHDA and CDR2 SQIVND (reference sequence). The CDR3 has 16 residues. Trimming took 5 bases from V and 0 from J, leaving 14 bases between them. The CDR3 is CASSVLSTPSGNTIYF. In DNA, the CDR3 is TGTGCCAGTAGTGTCCTGAGCACGCCCTCTGGAAACACCATATATTTT.

The chain has TRBV6-2 or TRBV6-3 and TRBJ2-1; tentative D call: TRBD1 (6 bases). Trimming took off 6 bases at V and 9 bases at J, with 18 bases between the two ends. Germline loops: CDR1 MNHEY, CDR2 SVGEGT. The CDR3 has 14 residues. The CDR3 coding sequence is TGTGCCAGCAGCCGAACGAACAGGGCAACTGAGCAGTTCTTC. This translates into CASSRTNRATEQFF.

This sequence joins TRBV9 and TRBJ2-1; perhaps TRBD2 as D (6 bases). Germline V gene data show CDR1 as SGDLS and CDR2 as YYNGEE. The V gene lost 3 bases and the J gene lost 0 bases, with 16 bases spanning the gap. The CDR3 length is 17 residues. This chain's CDR3 is CASSARPAGSSYNEQFF. Here the CDR3 DNA reads TGTGCCAGCAGCGCCCGACCGGCGGGAAGCTCCTACAATGAGCAGTTCTTC.

J is TRBJ1-6 and V is TRBV27; 7 bases are a match to TRBD1. This CDR3 has 16 residues. Losses at the gene ends were 4 bases for V and 14 bases for J; bases not matched to a gene: 17. Germline V gene sequence: CDR1 MNHEY, CDR2 SMNVEV (reference sequence). For the CDR3, the DNA is TGTGCCAGCAGTTACCAGGTGGGGACAGCGGCTTTGGCCCTCCACTTT. It is translated as CASSYQVGTAALALHF.

The rearrangement joins TRBV27 to TRBJ1-6, with 7 nucleotides matching TRBD1. The CDR3 spans 15 residues. V shed 2 bases and J 9 bases; nucleotides not matched to a gene: 7. The germline V gene encodes CDR1 MNHEY and CDR2 SMNVEV (reference sequence). In DNA, the CDR3 is TGTGCCAGCAGTTTAGTAGGGGGCTCACGTTCACCCCTCCACTTT. Amino acid sequence: CASSLVGGSRSPLHF.

The chain joins TRBV10-3 to TRBJ1-6; 11 bases fit TRBD1. Germline V CDR1 and CDR2: ENHRY, SYGVKD. Germline trimming cut 7 bases from V and 16 bases from J; bases unmatched to any gene: 9. CDR3 length: 13 amino acids. The CDR3 coding sequence is TGTGCCATCACCCGGGACAGGGGGGAACCTCTCCACTTT. Translation: CAITRDRGEPLHF.

The chain recombines TRBV30 with TRBJ2-7; TRBD1 matches at 7 bases. Germline CDR1 GTSNPN, CDR2 SVGIG (reference sequence). Trimming removed 7 bases from V and 2 bases from J; junction bases left unmatched: 5. This CDR3 comprises 12 residues. The CDR3 sequence: CASSTGTYEQYF. In DNA form, the CDR3 reads TGTGCCTCCTCGACAGGGACCTACGAGCAGTACTTC. Combining the CDR3 with reference TRBV30 and TRBJ2-7 gives the whole variable domain SQTIHQWPATLVQPVGSPLSLECTVEGTSNPNLYWYRQAAGRGLQLLFYSVGIGQISSEVPQNLSASRPQDRQFILSSKKLLLSDSGFYLCASSTGTYEQYFGPGTRLTVT.

This clone was seen once. The chain is built from TRBV30 and TRBJ1-1; a possible D gene is TRBD1 (5 bases). In germline, CDR1 is GTSNPN, CDR2 SVGIG (reference sequence). This CDR3 spans 14 amino acids. V lost 0 bases to trimming and J lost 6 bases, with 14 bases between them. CDR3 sequence reads: CAWSVGGIGPEAFF. Here the CDR3 DNA reads TGTGCCTGGAGTGTTGGGGGGATAGGGCCTGAAGCTTTCTTT.

The chain joins TRBV30 to TRBJ2-1; 9 bases line up with TRBD2. The V segment lost 4 bases and the J segment 4 bases; nucleotides outside the gene matches: 2. Per germline, CDR1 GTSNPN and CDR2 SVGIG (reference sequence). The CDR3 has 13 residues. The CDR3 sequence is CAWTSGVYNEQFF. CDR3 bases: TGTGCCTGGACTAGCGGGGTTTACAATGAGCAGTTCTTC.

This clone has just one count. The chain couples TRBV1 to TRBJ2-1; no DNA check was done on the table's D call, TRBD2. TRBV1 is a pseudogene locus. CDR3 length: 18 residues. CDR3 protein: CTSSQGAQIGTLLNEQFF. The CDR3 nucleotides read TGCACCAGCAGCCAAGGGGCACAGATCGGGACTCTACTCAATGAGCAGTTCTTC.

The rearrangement joins TRBV6-2 or TRBV6-3 to TRBJ2-5, with 7 bases aligning to TRBD2. Germline CDR1 reads MNHEY; CDR2 reads SVGEGT. This CDR3 spans 15 amino acids. The V gene end was trimmed by 6 bases and the J gene end by 7 bases; junction bases not matched to a gene: 14. This chain's CDR3 is CASSLNRLAGGTQYF. The CDR3, as DNA: TGTGCCAGCAGCTTGAACCGACTAGCTGGGGGGACCCAGTACTTC.